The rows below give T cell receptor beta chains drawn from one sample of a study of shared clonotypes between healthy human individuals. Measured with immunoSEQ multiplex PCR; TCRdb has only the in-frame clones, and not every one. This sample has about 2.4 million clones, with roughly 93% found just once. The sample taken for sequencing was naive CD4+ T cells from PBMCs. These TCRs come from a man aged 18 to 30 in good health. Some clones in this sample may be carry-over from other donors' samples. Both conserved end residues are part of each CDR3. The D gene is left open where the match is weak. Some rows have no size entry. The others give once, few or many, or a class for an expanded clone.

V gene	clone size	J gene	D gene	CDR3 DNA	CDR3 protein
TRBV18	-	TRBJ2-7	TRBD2	TGTGCCAGCTCACCTGGGACTAGTGGATTCGAGCAGTACTTC	CASSPGTSGFEQYF
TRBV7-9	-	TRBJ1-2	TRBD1	TGTGCCAGCAGCTTAGGTCGGCAGGGGGCTAACTATGGCTACACCTTC	CASSLGRQGANYGYTF
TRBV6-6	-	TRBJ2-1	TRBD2	TGTGCCAGCAGGAGTAGCGGGAGGGCTTCTAATGAGCAGTTCTTC	CASRSSGRASNEQFF
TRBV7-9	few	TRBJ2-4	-	TGTGCCAGCAGCTTACGTGGGGAAGCCAAAAACATTCAGTACTTC	CASSLRGEAKNIQYF
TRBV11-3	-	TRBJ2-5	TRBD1	TGTGCCAGCAGCTTAGAGCACGGGACAGCCGAGACCCAGTACTTC	CASSLEHGTAETQYF
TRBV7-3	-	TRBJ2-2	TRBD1	TGTGCCAGCAGCCCCCGCTCAACCGGGACAGGGGGCTTCACCGGGGAGCTGTTTTTT	CASSPRSTGTGGFTGELFF
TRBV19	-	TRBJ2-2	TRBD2	TGTGCCAGTAGAGGAGCGGGTAGCGGGAGGGCCACCGGGGAGCTGTTTTTT	CASRGAGSGRATGELFF
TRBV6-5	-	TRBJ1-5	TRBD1	TGTGCCAGCAGACCGACAGGGGGCGGGATTCAGCCCCAGCATTTT	CASRPTGGGIQPQHF
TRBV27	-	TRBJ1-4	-	TGTGCCAGCAGTTTATCCTCGGCTAATGAAAAACTGTTTTTT	CASSLSSANEKLFF
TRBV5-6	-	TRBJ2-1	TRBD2	TGTGCCAGCAGCTTGAGGGACTACGAGCAGTTCTTC	CASSLRDYEQFF
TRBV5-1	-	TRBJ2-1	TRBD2	TGCGCCAGCAGCGAACTCCCCGTCGGTAGCGGGGTCTCCTACAATGAGCAGTTCTTC	CASSELPVGSGVSYNEQFF
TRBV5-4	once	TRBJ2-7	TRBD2	TGTGCCAGCAGCTTGGGCGGGAGGCCGGACTACGAGCAGTACTTC	CASSLGGRPDYEQYF
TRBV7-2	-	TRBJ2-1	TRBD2	TGTGCCAGCAGCTTAGAATCCCCACTAGCGTTTAAGCAGTTCTTC	CASSLESPLAFKQFF
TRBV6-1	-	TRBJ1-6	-	TGTGCCAGCAGTGAAATTCCCCGTTCCCAGTATAATTCACCCCTCCACTTT	CASSEIPRSQYNSPLHF
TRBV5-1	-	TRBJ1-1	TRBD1	TGCGCCAGCAGCTACGGACAGGGGACTACTAACACTGAAGCTTTCTTT	CASSYGQGTTNTEAFF
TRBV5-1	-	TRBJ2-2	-	TGCGCCAGCAGCGAACAAGGGGGGGACACCGGGGAGCTGTTTTTT	CASSEQGGDTGELFF
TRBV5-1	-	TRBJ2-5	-	TGCGCCAGCAGCTTGGCCAGAGGGATCCAAGAGACCCAGTACTTC	CASSLARGIQETQYF
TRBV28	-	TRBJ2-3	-	TGTGCCAGCAGTTTCAACGGGCGGGACAGCACAGATACGCAGTATTTT	CASSFNGRDSTDTQYF
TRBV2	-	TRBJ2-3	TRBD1	TGTGCCAGCAGTGAATCGGACAGGTTCACAGATACGCAGTATTTT	CASSESDRFTDTQYF